A single sample gave rise to the 10 T cell receptor beta chains below, sequenced in a study of low-dose radiotherapy and immunotherapy resistance in tumors. Regarding time point: after trial treatment. The treatment denotes: LDRT plus nivolumab, ipilimumab, low-dose cyclophosphamide and aspirin (RACIN trial). First-strand cDNA used TRAV- and TRBV-specific primers, covering alpha and beta chains. TCR amplification involved about 18 PCR cycles with a constant-region primer and V-primer adapter. Each CDR3 protein gets one entry after TCRdb re-called the reads with MiXCR. The profile shows 65,000 to 95,000 distinct CDR3 sequences, about 17% of them singletons. The starting material was PBMCs, obtained after low-dose radiotherapy plus immunotherapy. These receptors were obtained from a male donor with prostate cancer.

The genes are TRBV10-3 and TRBJ2-7; 10 bases are shared with TRBD2. Germline CDR1 ENHRY, CDR2 SYGVKD. The CDR3 is 15 amino acids. After removal of 6 bases from V and 5 bases from J, the junction contained 10 bases not matched to a gene. This CDR3 is CAIRARTSGHNEQYF. The CDR3 DNA is TGTGCCATCAGGGCCCGGACTAGCGGCCACAACGAGCAGTACTTC.

There are many counts of this clonotype. The rearrangement links TRBV5-6 to TRBJ1-1, with 10 bases aligning to TRBD1. Per the germline V gene, CDR1 is SGHDT and CDR2 is YYEEEE. The CDR3 has 15 amino acids. J gave up 10 bases and V 1 base, and 10 bases lay outside the gene matches. CDR3 DNA sequence: TGTGCCAGCAGCTTGCTTGATCGACAGGGGGCGCCAGCTTTCTTT. As protein: CASSLLDRQGAPAFF.

This clonotype appeared many times. This sequence joins TRBV29-1 and TRBJ1-5; D may be TRBD1 (5 bases). Germline values: CDR1 SQVTM, CDR2 ANQGSEA. This CDR3 region has 13 residues. The V end lost 4 bases, the J end lost 5 bases, and 12 bases lay between the germline ends. The CDR3 spells CSVAEGPYQPQHF. DNA for the CDR3: TGCAGCGTTGCTGAGGGGCCCTATCAGCCCCAGCATTTT.

This clonotype was observed many times. The CDR3 spells CASSQQISGGTGELFF. The CDR3, as DNA: TGCGCCAGCAGCCAGCAAATTAGCGGGGGCACCGGGGAGCTGTTTTTT. This chain links TRBV4-1 with TRBJ2-2, with TRBD2 identical over 9 bases. Germline trimming cut 3 bases from V and 4 bases from J; bases unmatched to any gene: 6. This CDR3 spans 16 amino acids. CDR1 is MGHRA and CDR2 is YSYEKL in the germline V gene.

A note on this clonotype: It differs at one base from a far larger clone, so likely a read error. V usage is TRBV7-6 and J usage is TRBJ1-2; D might be TRBD1 (5 bases). V was trimmed by 1 base and J by 0 bases, leaving 21 bases between them. The CDR3 is made up of 19 amino acids. CDR1 and CDR2 from the germline V gene are SGHVS and FNYEAQ. The CDR3 nucleotides are TGTGCCAGCAGCTTAGTAACCCCAGTTGGACGGGGCCCTAACTATGGCTACACCTTC. This encodes CASSLVTPVGRGPNYGYTF.

Regarding this clonotype: It is unclear where the CDR3 begins or ends on the DNA, so no DNA is shown, and the CDR3 is as TCRdb lists it. The chain recombines TRBV7-6 with TRBJ1-4. The CDR3 numbers 15 amino acids, ends counted. CDR1 and CDR2 (germline): SGHVS, FNYEAQ. The CDR3 region is CASSLGAVNEKLFFF.

This clonotype was seen ten or more times. The chain uses TRBV7-9 and TRBJ2-3; 7 bases match TRBD1. CDR3 length equals 13 residues. From germline, CDR1 is SEHNR and CDR2 FQNEAQ (reference sequence). V trimming: 5 bases; J trimming: 2 bases; junction bases outside the gene matches: 1. The chain's CDR3 is CASSGTDTDTQYF. The DNA of the CDR3 is TGTGCCAGCAGCGGGACAGACACAGATACGCAGTATTTT.

This clonotype has at least ten counts. The V and J genes are TRBV6-2 or TRBV6-3 and TRBJ1-3, with a tentative D call TRBD1 (5 bases). Germline V gives CDR1 MNHEY, CDR2 SVGEGT. This CDR3 has 14 amino acids. The V end was cut by 8 bases, the J end by 0 bases, with 11 bases between. As DNA, the CDR3 is TGTGCCAGCGGGGGACGGCACTCTGGAAACACCATATATTTT. This codes for CASGGRHSGNTIYF.

The V gene is TRBV16, the J gene TRBJ2-3; D call uncertain. The CDR3 sequence is 14 residues long. The V and J ends lost 4 bases and 2 bases respectively, with 10 bases between them. Per the germline V gene, CDR1 is KGHSY and CDR2 is FQNENV. CDR3 sequence reads: CASSPRPATDTQYF. The DNA for the CDR3 is TGTGCCAGCAGCCCTAGACCGGCCACAGATACGCAGTATTTT.

In its sample, this clonotype was seen many times. The rearrangement joins TRBV20-1 to TRBJ2-1, with 10 bases aligning to TRBD2. CDR1 DFQATT and CDR2 SNEGSKA come from the germline V gene (reference sequence). CDR3 length equals 15 residues. With 6 bases clipped from V and 10 bases from J, the junction kept 15 bases outside the gene matches. CDR3 sequence reads: CSAPVGTSGTREQFF. The CDR3 DNA reads TGCAGTGCCCCAGTCGGAACTAGCGGGACGCGGGAGCAGTTCTTC.